This is a list of T cell receptor beta chains from one sample in a study of spatial heterogeneity in lung cancer. TCRdb ran MiXCR on the 5' RACE reads and lists one entry per CDR3 protein. The sample has tens of thousands of distinct CDR3 sequences; about 7% are singletons. Sequencing used PBMCs, obtained at surgery. These receptors were obtained from a female donor with early-stage non-small cell lung cancer. Each CDR3 is given with its conserved first and last residue. Each record gives: V gene, J gene, clone size, D gene, CDR3 DNA, CDR3 protein. The D gene is left open where the match is weak. Clone size, where shown, is once, few, many, or a class for clones that have expanded.

TRBV3-1,TRBJ2-5,.,.,TGTGCCAGCAGCCATTCGGGCCTTGTAAAGACCCAGTACTTC,CASSHSGLVKTQYF
TRBV4-3,TRBJ2-3,many,TRBD1,TGCGCCAGCAGCCAACCCGGGACAGGGCCAGATACGCAGTATTTT,CASSQPGTGPDTQYF
TRBV12-3/TRBV12-4,TRBJ2-5,.,.,TGTGCCAGCAGGCGGGGAGGAGGAGAGACCCAGTACTTC,CASRRGGGETQYF
TRBV15,TRBJ1-1,many,.,TGTGCCACCAGCAGAGAGAGAGTGGAGAACACTGAAGCTTTCTTT,CATSRERVENTEAFF
TRBV28,TRBJ1-2,many,.,TGTGCCAGCTTTCTATATGGCTACACCTTC,CASFLYGYTF
TRBV20-1,TRBJ2-1,few,.,TGCAGTCCCAGGTCCCATAGTGGCAATGAGCAGTTCTTC,CSPRSHSGNEQFF
TRBV5-1,TRBJ2-5,many,.,TGCGCCAGCAGAACTAGCTTCCAAGAGACCCAGTACTTC,CASRTSFQETQYF
TRBV14,TRBJ2-4,few,TRBD1,TGTGCCAGCAGCCACCGACAGGGACCAAGGAACATTCAGTACTTC,CASSHRQGPRNIQYF
TRBV7-2,TRBJ1-2,few,.,TGTGCCAGCAGCCAAACGTGGGGAGGGGATGGCTACACCTTC,CASSQTWGGDGYTF
TRBV20-1,TRBJ2-4,few,TRBD1,TGCAGTGCCTGGGACAGGGAGGCCAAAAACATTCAGTACTTC,CSAWDREAKNIQYF
TRBV5-1,TRBJ1-2,many,.,TGCGCCAGCAGCTTAGCGGACAGTTACTATGGCTACACCTTC,CASSLADSYYGYTF
TRBV6-6,TRBJ2-1,.,.,TGTGCCAGCAGTTACGGGACCGAGCTTGTTGAGCAGTTCTTC,CASSYGTELVEQFF
TRBV20-1,TRBJ1-2,.,.,TGCAGTGCTACACAGGGACGGAACTATGGCTACACCTTC,CSATQGRNYGYTF
TRBV14,TRBJ1-3,.,.,TGTGCCAGCAGCCAAATCCCCGGCTTCTCTGGAAACACCATATATTTT,CASSQIPGFSGNTIYF
TRBV5-1,TRBJ2-3,.,.,TGCGCCAGCAGGAGGCAGGGTTTGGCCGCAGATACGCAGTATTTT,CASRRQGLAADTQYF
TRBV10-3,TRBJ1-1,few,.,TGTGCCATCAGGGGAGGAGAGAGGGTCACTGAAGCTTTCTTT,CAIRGGERVTEAFF
TRBV27,TRBJ1-5,.,.,TGTGCCAGCAGTTATTGGAGCGGTCAGCCCCAGCATTTT,CASSYWSGQPQHF
TRBV24-1,TRBJ2-7,medium-sized,.,TGTGCCACCAGTGATTACAGGTCCTACGAGCAGTACTTC,CATSDYRSYEQYF
TRBV4-2,TRBJ2-2,many,.,TGTGCCAGCAGCCAAGAAGTATCTAGCGCTACCGGGGAGCTGTTTTTT,CASSQEVSSATGELFF
TRBV4-1,TRBJ2-7,many,TRBD2,TGCGCCAGCAGCCAAGGGGGAACTAGCGGGGCCTACGAGCAGTACTTC,CASSQGGTSGAYEQYF
TRBV27,TRBJ1-1,many,.,TGTGCCAGCAGTTTAGACAGGAACACTGAAGCTTTCTTT,CASSLDRNTEAFF
TRBV5-6,TRBJ2-7,many,.,TGTGCCAGCAGTCCGAGGACACGCTACGAGCAGTACTTC,CASSPRTRYEQYF
TRBV29-1,TRBJ2-1,many,.,TGCAGCGTAGGTAGCGTGTCTGAGCAGTTCTTC,CSVGSVSEQFF
TRBV15,TRBJ2-7,few,.,TGTGCCACCAGCAGAGATCCAGGGCCATCCTACGAGCAGTACTTC,CATSRDPGPSYEQYF
TRBV6-2/TRBV6-3,TRBJ2-2,many,.,TGTGCCAGCAAGGCGGGACATTACACCGGGGAGCTGTTTTTT,CASKAGHYTGELFF
TRBV7-2,TRBJ1-3,few,.,TGTGCCAGCAGCTTAGTAACAGGAAACACCATATATTTT,CASSLVTGNTIYF
TRBV7-8,TRBJ2-5,many,.,TGTGCCAGCAGCCGGACGGTCATCCAAGAGACCCAGTACTTC,CASSRTVIQETQYF
TRBV9,TRBJ2-2,many,.,TGTGCCAGCAGCGTAGGGGGAGTAGCCGCCGGGGAGCTGTTTTTT,CASSVGGVAAGELFF
TRBV28,TRBJ1-2,.,.,TGTGCCAGCGGCCGGGAATATGGCTACACCTTC,CASGREYGYTF
TRBV7-9,TRBJ1-1,many,.,TGTGCCAGCAGACCCAAAGACAGGTTAGGATCTGAAGCTTTCTTT,CASRPKDRLGSEAFF
TRBV19,TRBJ2-3,many,.,TGTGCCAGTAAGCGAGTTTTTGGCACAGATACGCAGTATTTT,CASKRVFGTDTQYF
TRBV5-5,TRBJ2-5,many,.,TGTGCCAGCAGCGTCAAGGAGACCCAGTACTTC,CASSVKETQYF
TRBV20-1,TRBJ2-3,many,TRBD2,TGCAGTGCTAGAGCCCGGCGAGCGGGGAGCACAGATACGCAGTATTTT,CSARARRAGSTDTQYF
TRBV29-1,TRBJ2-7,many,TRBD1,TGCAGCGTTATCACGACAGGGGGCGTCGAGCAGTACTTC,CSVITTGGVEQYF
TRBV2,TRBJ1-1,.,.,TGTGCCAGCAATGTAGGGGTCAGCATGAACACTGAAGCTTTCTTT,CASNVGVSMNTEAFF
TRBV18,TRBJ1-1,many,TRBD1,TGTGCCAGCTCACCCAGATACAGGGGAGAGGGCACTGAAGCTTTCTTT,CASSPRYRGEGTEAFF
TRBV18,TRBJ1-2,many,.,TGTGCCAGCTCACCACCGCCATCTGAGCGAGGCTACACCTTC,CASSPPPSERGYTF
TRBV25-1,TRBJ1-1,many,.,TGTGCCAGCAGTGTCGCCGGGCTTCTGGAAGGGGAAGCTTTCTTT,CASSVAGLLEGEAFF
TRBV19,TRBJ2-7,many,.,TGTGCCAGTAGTATCGCGGACGGCTACGAGCAGTACTTC,CASSIADGYEQYF
TRBV19,TRBJ2-1,.,TRBD1,TGTGCCAGTAGACAAGCCGGGACAGGGGCACATGAGCAGTTCTTC,CASRQAGTGAHEQFF
TRBV3-1,TRBJ1-4,many,.,TGTGCCAGCAGCCGTCAATTAGGGATGGCTAATGAAAAACTGTTTTTT,CASSRQLGMANEKLFF
TRBV5-1,TRBJ2-7,many,.,TGCGCCAGCGCGGGCGGGGTTGGACCAACCTACGAGCAGTACTTC,CASAGGVGPTYEQYF
TRBV28,TRBJ1-2,.,.,TGTGCCAGCAGTTACGGGGATGAGGTGGGGTATGGCTACACCTTC,CASSYGDEVGYGYTF
TRBV28,TRBJ2-2,few,TRBD1,TGTGCCAGCAGCTCGGGACAGCGAGATACCGGGGAGCTGTTTTTT,CASSSGQRDTGELFF
TRBV6-5,TRBJ2-2,many,TRBD1,TGTGCCAGCAGACTTGACAGGGCAAACACCGGGGAGCTGTTTTTT,CASRLDRANTGELFF
TRBV7-9,TRBJ1-6,many,.,TGTGCCAGCAGCACAGCTGTGGGGGGACCCCTCCACTTT,CASSTAVGGPLHF
TRBV2,TRBJ2-3,.,.,TGTGCCAGCAGTGAAGCCGGGACCGGCTTTCGGGGGTCGCAGTATTTT,CASSEAGTGFRGSQYF
TRBV11-2,TRBJ1-1,many,TRBD1,TGTGCCAGCAGCTATGGACAGGGGGGCACTGAAGCTTTCTTT,CASSYGQGGTEAFF
TRBV6-2/TRBV6-3,TRBJ2-2,.,.,TGTGCCAGCAGTTCCACAGGCCCCGGGGAGCTGTTTTTT,CASSSTGPGELFF
TRBV3-1,TRBJ2-7,.,.,TGTGCCAGCAGCCAAGTGGAGCGGGTCGAGCAGTACTTC,CASSQVERVEQYF
TRBV6-2/TRBV6-3,TRBJ2-1,few,TRBD2,TGTGCCAGCAGTGAGAAGGGACTAGCGGTCAATGAGCAGTTCTTC,CASSEKGLAVNEQFF
TRBV9,TRBJ2-7,many,.,TGTGCCAGCAGCGTAGCCCCCGGTCTCACCTACGAGCAGTACTTC,CASSVAPGLTYEQYF